This T cell receptor beta chain was obtained from a study of breast tumors, draining lymph nodes, adjacent tissues. Findings and caveats of the study: Findings are consistent with lymph node origin and intratumoral expansion of most tumor T cells.

A single record per CDR3 protein comes from TCRdb applying MiXCR to the multiplex PCR reads. The table includes about 230,000 distinct CDR3 sequences, less than 40% detected once. Breast cancer patients provided tissue from their axillary draining lymph nodes. V was clipped by 5 bases and J by 7 bases, with 6 bases between them. Germline assignment: CDR1 WSHSY and CDR2 SAAADI. There are 12 residues in the CDR3. This clonotype was seen repeatedly, ten times or more. Its target is not known. The rearrangement links TRBV10-2 to TRBJ1-6; D is unclear. The sample comprised axillary lymph node tissue. This receptor was taken from a female donor with breast cancer. Some clones in this sample may be carry-over from other donors' samples. The CDR3 region is CASSSVNSPLHF. The CDR3 DNA sequence: TGCGCCAGCAGTTCGGTGAATTCACCCCTCCACTTT.